This T cell receptor (beta chain) was sequenced for a study of T cell clonality in common variable immunodeficiency. The table lists this clone with many counts. Antigen specificity is unknown. The sequenced fragment ends 3 residues before the CDR3 boundary, so the rest is inferred from the germline J gene. Equal genomic DNA amounts from CVID and control samples were sequenced. The protocol was immunoSEQ multiplex PCR, while the TCRdb copy is restricted to in-frame clones and leaves out a portion. The record shows 28,000 or so clones for this sample, with no singletons present. Reduced serum IgG, IgA and/or IgM plus specific antibody deficiency defined CVID. The CDR3 totals 14 residues. Losses at the gene ends were 6 bases for V and 5 bases for J; bases not matched to a gene: 7. Germline V gives CDR1 SGHRS, CDR2 YFSETQ. The study's findings and limits: TCRbeta clonality was increased in CVID versus healthy controls. Fewer deletions and N-nucleotide insertions were reportedly seen in common variable immunodeficiency TCR beta sequences. Compared with controls, CVID subjects had fewer shared TCRbeta clones.

The TCR originated in a human donor with common variable immunodeficiency. This sequence joins TRBV5-1 and TRBJ2-3, with 9 bases fitting TRBD1. Material: peripheral blood mononuclear cells. The sequenced part of the CDR3 DNA is TGCGCCAGCACGACAGACAGGGGGGGAGATACG. The encoded protein is CASTTDRGGDT. The whole CDR3 sequence reads CASTTDRGGDTQYF. The entire variable domain, with the rest obtained from reference TRBV5-1 and TRBJ2-3, is as follows: KAGVTQTPRYLIKTRGQQVTLSCSPISGHRSVSWYQQTPGQGLQFLFEYFSETQRNKGNFPGRFSGRQFSNSRSEMNVSTLELGDSALYLCASTTDRGGDTQYFGPGTRLTVL.